This T cell receptor beta chain derives from a study of OX40 agonist ivuxolimab in advanced cancers. About the study: Patients got intravenous ivuxolimab at 0.01 to 10 mg/kg every 2 weeks.

This clone was counted between two and nine times. The CDR3 length is 15 residues. Trimming left V 7 bases short and J 0 bases short, with 16 bases between. Germline CDR1 is MDHEN and CDR2 is SYDVKM. The assay was immunoSEQ multiplex PCR, and TCRdb's table has in-frame clones only and misses some. The table records roughly 110,000 clones, 91% of them present only once. The TCR originated in an adult with an advanced solid tumor such as melanoma, head and neck, liver or kidney cancer. The chain links TRBV28 to TRBJ2-7; tentative D call: TRBD2 (6 bases). The material was CD4+ or CD8+ T cells sorted from blood, obtained in a trial of the OX40 agonist ivuxolimab. The CDR3 is CASTDGGVSSYEQYF. As DNA, the CDR3 is TGTGCCAGCACCGACGGGGGTGTTTCCTCCTACGAGCAGTACTTC.